This TCR beta chain was identified in a study of cytomegalovirus exposure and HLA in healthy donors. Study as a whole: An analysis done earlier identified 117 million unique TCR beta sequences from around 180 million T cells.

Study findings and constraints: Upon later analysis, TCR association rates were observed to vary by HLA locus, being highest for DRB1 and lowest for HLA-C. An analysis done earlier found most TCR beta V segments productive about 90% or about 30% of the time. Roughly uniform depth of sequencing across donors was assumed in presence/absence analyses.

On this clone: What it recognizes is unknown.

A multiplex PCR was run with 60 Vbeta primers and 13 Jbeta primers. The protocol was immunoSEQ multiplex PCR, while the TCRdb copy is restricted to in-frame clones and leaves out a portion. The sample lists about 130,000 clones, roughly four fifths occurring once. The TCR comes from a male donor in good health and CMV-seropositive. Sample: PBMCs.

CDR3 region: CASSPSGDRGNTIYF. Written as DNA, the CDR3 is TGTGCCAGCTCACCCTCAGGGGATCGTGGAAACACCATATATTTT. The gene calls are TRBV18 and TRBJ1-3, with D tentatively TRBD1 (6 bases). The ends were cut back, 3 bases at V and 3 bases at J, with 12 bases in the middle. CDR1 and CDR2 (germline): KGHSH, LQKENI. This CDR3 comprises 15 residues.